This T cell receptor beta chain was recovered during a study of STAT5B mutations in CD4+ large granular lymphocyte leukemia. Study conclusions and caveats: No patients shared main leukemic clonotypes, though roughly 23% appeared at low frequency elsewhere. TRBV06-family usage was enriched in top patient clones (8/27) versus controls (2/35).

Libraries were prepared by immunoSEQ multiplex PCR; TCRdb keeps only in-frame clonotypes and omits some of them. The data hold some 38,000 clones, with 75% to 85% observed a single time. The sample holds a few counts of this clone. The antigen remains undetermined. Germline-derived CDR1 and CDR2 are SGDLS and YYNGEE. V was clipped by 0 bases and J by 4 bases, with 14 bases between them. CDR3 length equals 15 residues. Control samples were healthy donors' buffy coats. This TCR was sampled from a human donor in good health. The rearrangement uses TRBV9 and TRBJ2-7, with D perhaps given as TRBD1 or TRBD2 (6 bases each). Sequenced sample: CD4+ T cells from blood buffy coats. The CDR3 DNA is TGTGCCAGCAGCGTAGATCTGGGGGGCACTTACGAGCAGTACTTC. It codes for CASSVDLGGTYEQYF.